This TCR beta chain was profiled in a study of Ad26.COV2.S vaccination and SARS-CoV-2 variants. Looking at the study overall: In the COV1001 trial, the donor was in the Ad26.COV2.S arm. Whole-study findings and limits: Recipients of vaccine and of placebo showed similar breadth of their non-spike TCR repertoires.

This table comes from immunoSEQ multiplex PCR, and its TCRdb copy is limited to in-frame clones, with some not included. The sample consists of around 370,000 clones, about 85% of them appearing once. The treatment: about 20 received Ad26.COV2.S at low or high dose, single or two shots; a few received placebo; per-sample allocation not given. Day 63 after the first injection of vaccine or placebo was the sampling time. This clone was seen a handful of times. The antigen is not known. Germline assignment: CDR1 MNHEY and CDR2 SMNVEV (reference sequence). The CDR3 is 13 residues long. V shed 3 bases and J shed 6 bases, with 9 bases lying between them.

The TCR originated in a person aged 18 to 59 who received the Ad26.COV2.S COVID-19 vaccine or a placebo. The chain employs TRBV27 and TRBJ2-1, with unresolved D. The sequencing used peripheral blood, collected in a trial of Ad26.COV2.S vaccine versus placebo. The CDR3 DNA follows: TGTGCCAGCAGTTTGGTCGGTGTCAATGAGCAGTTCTTC. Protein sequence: CASSLVGVNEQFF.